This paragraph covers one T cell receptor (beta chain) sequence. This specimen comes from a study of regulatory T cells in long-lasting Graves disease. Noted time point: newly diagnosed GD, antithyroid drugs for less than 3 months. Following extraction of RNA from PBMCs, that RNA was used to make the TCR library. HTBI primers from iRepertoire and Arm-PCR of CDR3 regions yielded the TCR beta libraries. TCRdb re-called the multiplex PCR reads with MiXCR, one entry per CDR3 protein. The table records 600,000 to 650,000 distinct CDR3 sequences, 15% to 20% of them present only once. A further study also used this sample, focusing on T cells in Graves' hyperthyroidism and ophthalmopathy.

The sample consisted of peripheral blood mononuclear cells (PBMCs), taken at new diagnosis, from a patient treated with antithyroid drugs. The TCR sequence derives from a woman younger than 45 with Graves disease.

CDR3 sequence reads: CASSPGGWYQETQYF. The CDR3 coding sequence is TGTGCCAGCTCCCCTGGGGGATGGTACCAAGAGACCCAGTACTTC. The chain carries TRBV28 and TRBJ2-5; D is perhaps TRBD1 or TRBD2 (5 bases each). The length of the CDR3 is 15 residues. Per germline, CDR1 MDHEN and CDR2 SYDVKM. The V gene lost 8 bases and the J gene lost 0 bases, with 16 bases spanning the gap.